This passage covers 16 T cell receptor beta chains from one sample sequenced in a study of prognosis after radiotherapy for stage I lung cancer (dated by TCRdb to the early 2020s). Reads for this sample came from an Illumina HiSeq 3000. The TCR beta CDR3 region was amplified from genomic DNA by two rounds of multiplex PCR. In the first PCR round, primers specific to each TRBV and TRBJ gene were used, and the primer sequences were filed in Chinese patent CN105087789A. The public reads were reprocessed in TCRdb via fastp at Q25 and MiXCR, keeping in-frame beta chains. CDR3 protein sequences are deduplicated, and each keeps its most common genes and DNA. The sample profile shows about 24,000 distinct CDR3 sequences; roughly two fifths of them were found once. The ten largest clones represent under 25% of the sample. The sequences come from PBMCs, collected before or after stereotactic body radiation therapy (not recorded which). The receptors were sampled from a donor aged 50 or older with non-small cell lung cancer.

This clonotype is categorized as medium-sized (0.01 to 0.1%). The chain has TRBV28 and TRBJ2-7; the D gene is possibly TRBD1 (6 bases). Trimming removed 4 bases at V and 3 bases at J, with 13 bases between. CDR3 length equals 14 residues. Looked up from germline, CDR1 is MDHEN and CDR2 is SYDVKM. CDR3 DNA: TGTGCCAGCAGTTCTCAGGGGAAAAACTACGAGCAGTACTTC. Protein: CASSSQGKNYEQYF. Full variable domain (missing parts from reference TRBV28 and TRBJ2-7): DVKVTQSSRYLVKRTGEKVFLECVQDMDHENMFWYRQDPGLGLRLIYFSYDVKMKEKGDIPEGYSVSREKKERFSLILESASTNQTSMYLCASSSQGKNYEQYFGPGTRLTVT.

This clonotype was seen many times. The chain couples TRBV4-1 to TRBJ2-3; tentatively, D is TRBD2 (5 bases). The V and J ends lost 3 bases and 6 bases respectively, with 10 bases between them. This CDR3 has 13 amino acids. CDR1 and CDR2 (germline): MGHRA, YSYEKL. This chain's CDR3 is CASSHPIADTQYF. The CDR3 nucleotides are TGCGCCAGCAGCCATCCCATAGCGGATACGCAGTATTTT.

The sample holds many counts of this clonotype. CDR3 amino acids: CASTLAGINNEQFF. In DNA form, the CDR3 reads TGTGCCAGCACCCTAGCGGGAATCAACAATGAGCAGTTCTTC. The chain carries TRBV12-3 or TRBV12-4 and TRBJ2-1, with 9 bases aligning to TRBD2. V dropped 7 bases and J dropped 5; count of bases not matched to a gene: 6. CDR3 length equals 14 residues.

V gene TRBV7-2 combines with J gene TRBJ1-1; TRBD1 might be the D (6 bases). Deletions cut 1 base from V and 4 bases from J, with 16 bases between. Germline V gene sequence: CDR1 SGHTA, CDR2 FQGNSA. The CDR3 is made up of 16 amino acids. CDR3 in DNA: TGTGCCAGCAGCTTAGTCTGGTCGGGGGCCGGCACTGAAGCTTTCTTT. This codes for CASSLVWSGAGTEAFF.

In regard to this clonotype: A far larger clone is just one base off, so this is likely a read error. The chain carries TRBV6-6 and TRBJ1-1; the D is unclear. Germline values: CDR1 MNHNY, CDR2 SVGAGI (reference sequence). This CDR3 contains 14 residues. CDR3 in amino acids: CARSYSGTNTEAFF. The CDR3 DNA sequence: TGTGCCAGAAGTTACTCGGGTACGAACACTGAAGCTTTCTTT.

Regarding this clonotype: A far larger clone differs by one base, so this is likely a read error. This chain links TRBV5-1 with TRBJ2-7; no clear D. The CDR3 runs 11 residues. Germline CDR1 is SGHRS and CDR2 is YFSETQ. The CDR3 DNA reads TGTGCCAGCAGCTCGACCGTAGAGCAGTACTTC. Its translation: CASSSTVEQYF.

The rearrangement uses TRBV6-2 or TRBV6-3 and TRBJ2-7; tentative D call: TRBD2 (6 bases). V lost 5 bases and J 3 bases, leaving 14 bases between the germline ends. This CDR3 has 14 residues. Germline V gives CDR1 MNHEY, CDR2 SVGEGT. This CDR3 is CASSTITGVYEQYF. The CDR3 nucleotides are TGTGCCAGCAGTACCATAACGGGGGTCTACGAGCAGTACTTC.

This clonotype showed up many times. The rearrangement links TRBV30 to TRBJ2-1; D is unresolved. This CDR3 has 12 residues. Germline V CDR1 and CDR2: GTSNPN, SVGIG (reference sequence). Trimming pared 0 bases from V and 5 bases from J, leaving 5 bases between. In DNA form, the CDR3 reads TGTGCCTGGAGTGTAACCCACAATGAGCAGTTCTTC. Its translation is CAWSVTHNEQFF.

This clonotype appeared many times. The likely explanation is a read error, given a far larger clone one base away. The rearrangement uses TRBV6-1 and TRBJ2-5, with 13 nucleotides matching TRBD2. There are 18 residues in the CDR3. Germline V gives CDR1 MNHNS, CDR2 SASEGT. After removal of 7 bases from V and 5 bases from J, the junction contained 16 bases not matched to a gene. This chain's CDR3 is CASISGRAGTSGMETQYF. The CDR3 bases are TGTGCCAGCATTTCGGGCCGAGCCGGGACTAGCGGGATGGAGACCCAGTACTTC.

This clonotype was observed at least ten times. The chain is built from TRBV9 and TRBJ2-2, with 12 bases fitting TRBD2. The CDR3 has 16 residues. Trimming removed 3 bases from V and 2 bases from J; junction bases left unmatched: 2. CDR1 and CDR2 (germline): SGDLS, YYNGEE. CDR3 nucleotide sequence: TGTGCCAGCAGCGGGACTAGCGGGATAAACACCGGGGAGCTGTTTTTT. Protein product: CASSGTSGINTGELFF.

The rearrangement joins TRBV2 to TRBJ2-7, with a tentative D call TRBD1 (6 bases). CDR1 is SNHLY and CDR2 is FYNNEI in the germline V gene. The CDR3 sequence is 13 residues long. V was trimmed by 6 bases and J by 7 bases, leaving 16 bases between them. The chain's CDR3 is CASRGGLQGEQYF. The CDR3 DNA follows: TGTGCCAGCAGAGGCGGGCTGCAGGGGGAGCAGTACTTC.

This clonotype was counted at least ten times. The chain has TRBV2 and TRBJ2-3, with D perhaps assigned TRBD1 or TRBD2 (5 bases each). The CDR3 contains 14 residues. Germline assignment: CDR1 SNHLY and CDR2 FYNNEI. Trimming stripped 5 bases from V and 1 base from J, with 10 bases between. The CDR3 region is CASSRDLGTDTQYF. Here the CDR3 DNA reads TGTGCCAGCAGTCGGGACCTGGGCACAGATACGCAGTATTTT.

This clonotype was observed at least ten times. The genes are TRBV30 and TRBJ2-5; D may be TRBD1 (6 bases). The CDR3 length is 15 residues. V was clipped by 3 bases and J by 5 bases, with 19 bases between them. From germline, CDR1 is GTSNPN and CDR2 SVGIG (reference sequence). DNA for the CDR3: TGTGCCTGGAGCGGAAGAACAGGGTCGGGGGAGACCCAGTACTTC. Translated: CAWSGRTGSGETQYF.

Remarks on this clonotype: A far larger clone is a single base away, which makes a read error likely. The chain is built from TRBV6-5 and TRBJ2-1; 12 bases line up with TRBD2. The ends lost 9 bases at V and 9 bases at J; junction bases unmatched: 12. Per the germline V gene, CDR1 is MNHEY and CDR2 is SVGAGI. The CDR3 sequence is 15 residues long. Here the CDR3 DNA reads TGTGCCAGAAGGACCCTAGCGGGAGGGCTTGGTGAGCAGTTCTTC. It yields the protein CARRTLAGGLGEQFF.

V is TRBV7-2 and J is TRBJ2-7; the match to TRBD2 covers 11 bases. The CDR3 sequence is 17 residues long. J gave up 5 bases and V 5 bases, and 14 bases lay outside the gene matches. Germline V gene sequence: CDR1 SGHTA, CDR2 FQGNSA. CDR3 bases: TGTACCAGCAGCCCCGAGAGTCGTACTAGCGGGAGAGACGAGCAGTACTTC. It yields the protein CTSSPESRTSGRDEQYF.

This clonotype was found many times. The V and J genes are TRBV20-1 and TRBJ2-5, with D tentatively TRBD2 (6 bases). CDR3 size: 12 residues. V lost 5 bases and J lost 7, with 14 bases in between. Per the germline V gene, CDR1 is DFQATT and CDR2 is SNEGSKA (reference sequence). CDR3 nucleotides: TGCAGTGCTCTAAGGGAGGACGGGACCCAGTACTTC. Amino acids: CSALREDGTQYF.